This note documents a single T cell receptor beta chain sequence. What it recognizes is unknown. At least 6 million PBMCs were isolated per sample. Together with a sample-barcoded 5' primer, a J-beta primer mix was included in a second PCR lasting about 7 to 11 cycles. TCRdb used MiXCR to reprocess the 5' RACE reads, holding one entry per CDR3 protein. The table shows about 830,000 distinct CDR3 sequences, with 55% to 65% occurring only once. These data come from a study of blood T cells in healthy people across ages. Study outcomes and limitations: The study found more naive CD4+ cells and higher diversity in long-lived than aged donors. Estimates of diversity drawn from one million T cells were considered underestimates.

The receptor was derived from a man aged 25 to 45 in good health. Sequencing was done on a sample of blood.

The CDR3 DNA follows: TGTGCCAGCCGAGATGTCTCTGGGGCCAACGTCCTGACTTTC. It encodes CASRDVSGANVLTF. V is TRBV27 and J is TRBJ2-6; D is uncertain. CDR1 and CDR2 (germline): MNHEY, SMNVEV (reference sequence). The V gene lost 8 bases and the J gene lost 0 bases, with 8 bases spanning the gap. This CDR3 contains 14 residues. Looking up the rest from reference TRBV27 and TRBJ2-6 gives the full variable domain: EAQVTQNPRYLITVTGKKLTVTCSQNMNHEYMSWYRQDPGLGLRQIYYSMNVEVTDKGDVPEGYKVSRKEKRNFPLILESPSPNQTSLYFCASRDVSGANVLTFGAGSRLTVL.